Each of the 19 T cell receptor beta chains below was sequenced from the same sample in a study of blood T cell repertoires in COVID-19. Data came from immunoSEQ multiplex PCR; TCRdb stores just in-frame clones and leaves some out. Among about 210,000 clones, roughly 75% were seen once, and the ten largest hold over 7%. The sequencing sample was made of peripheral blood. All receptors come from a woman aged 65 to 85 with acute or convalescent COVID-19.

This clone was observed a few times. The chain links TRBV2 to TRBJ1-2; 9 bases agree with TRBD1. The V gene's germline CDR1 is SNHLY and CDR2 FYNNEI. V dropped 2 bases and J dropped 2; count of bases not matched to a gene: 3. The CDR3 is 15 residues long. CDR3 residues: CASSEQGQGNYGYTF. The DNA for the CDR3 is TGTGCCAGCAGTGAACAAGGACAGGGGAACTATGGCTACACCTTC. The entire variable domain, with the rest obtained from reference TRBV2 and TRBJ1-2, is as follows: EPEVTQTPSHQVTQMGQEVILRCVPISNHLYFYWYRQILGQKVEFLVSFYNNEISEKSEIFDDQFSVERPDGSNFTLKIRSTKLEDSAMYFCASSEQGQGNYGYTFGSGTRLTVV.

The chain joins TRBV7-2 to TRBJ2-1; 8 bases match TRBD1. The CDR3 runs 15 residues. The J segment lost 4 bases and the V segment lost 5 bases, leaving 7 bases of the junction unmatched. The germline gives CDR1 SGHTA, CDR2 FQGNSA. CDR3 DNA: TGTGCCAGCAGCCTAGGGACAGGCAGTTACAATGAGCAGTTCTTC. Protein: CASSLGTGSYNEQFF.

The chain recombines TRBV6-2 or TRBV6-3 with TRBJ2-3; a possible D gene is TRBD2 (6 bases). This CDR3 has 16 residues. Germline lookup yields CDR1 MNHEY and CDR2 SVGEGT. Trimming took 5 bases from V and 3 from J, leaving 18 bases between them. Here the CDR3 DNA reads TGTGCCAGCAGTCACATGAAGACTAGATCAACAGATACGCAGTATTTT. Translated, it gives CASSHMKTRSTDTQYF.

The chain couples TRBV5-1 to TRBJ2-7; TRBD1 agrees at 8 bases. The CDR3 sequence is 15 residues long. Germline lookup yields CDR1 SGHRS and CDR2 YFSETQ. V gave up 0 bases and J gave up 4 bases; unmatched junction bases: 6. CDR3 coding DNA: TGCGCCAGCAGCTTGGGGACAGGGCCTTTATACGAGCAGTACTTC. Amino acids: CASSLGTGPLYEQYF.

This sequence joins TRBV20-1 and TRBJ1-6, with TRBD1 as a possible D gene (6 bases). The CDR3 totals 15 residues. CDR1 is DFQATT, CDR2 SNEGSKA, per germline (reference sequence). Trimming stripped 3 bases from V and 6 bases from J, with 15 bases between. This CDR3 reads CSASPGAVRNSPLHF. CDR3 in DNA: TGCAGTGCTAGTCCAGGGGCGGTTCGTAATTCACCCCTCCACTTT.

J is TRBJ2-5 and V is TRBV12-2; the table names TRBD2, a call not compared with the DNA. TRBV12-2 is shown as a pseudogene. CDR3 length equals 13 residues. CDR3 sequence reads: CASRFGGPETQYF. Written as DNA, the CDR3 is TGTGCAAGTCGCTTCGGGGGGCCGGAGACCCAGTACTTC.

The chain employs TRBV29-1 and TRBJ1-5; D unclear. V lost 6 bases, J lost 2 bases, and 11 bases lay in between. The CDR3 loop spans 13 amino acids. Germline CDR1 is SQVTM and CDR2 is ANQGSEA. The CDR3 bases are TGCAGCGTGCGTTCTGATGGCAATCAGCCCCAGCATTTT. Translation gives CSVRSDGNQPQHF.

The CDR3 coding sequence is TGTGCCAGCAGCCGACCCCAGGGGCCAGATACGCAGTATTTT. Encoded protein: CASSRPQGPDTQYF. The V call is TRBV3-1 (or the pseudogene TRBV3-2), the J call TRBJ2-3, with D possibly TRBD1 on 6 matching bases. With 4 bases removed from V and 4 bases from J, the gap between germline ends came to 12 bases. CDR1 and CDR2 (germline): LGHDT, YNNKEL (reference sequence). The CDR3 loop spans 14 amino acids.

Worth noting for this clone: Other DNA sequences in this sample translate to the same CDR3. This chain uses TRBV5-1 with TRBJ1-1, with 7 bases lining up with TRBD1. Looked up from germline, CDR1 is SGHRS and CDR2 is YFSETQ. The CDR3 runs to 14 residues. Trimming took 1 base from V and 1 from J; bases not matched to a gene: 1. CDR3 protein: CASSLRTGNTEAFF. CDR3 DNA sequence: TGCGCCAGCAGCTTGAGGACAGGGAACACTGAAGCTTTCTTT.

The rearrangement joins TRBV7-2 to TRBJ2-1; 9 bases line up with TRBD2. The V segment lost 2 bases and the J segment 7 bases; nucleotides outside the gene matches: 9. CDR3 length: 16 amino acids. Germline CDR1 reads SGHTA; CDR2 reads FQGNSA. Here the CDR3 reads CASSLRRSGGKNEQFF. The CDR3 nucleotides read TGTGCCAGCAGCTTACGTCGTAGCGGGGGAAAGAATGAGCAGTTCTTC. The variable domain in full, completed from reference TRBV7-2 and TRBJ2-1, reads GAGVSQSPSNKVTEKGKDVELRCDPISGHTALYWYRQSLGQGLEFLIYFQGNSAPDKSGLPSDRFSAERTGGSVSTLTIQRTQQEDSAVYLCASSLRRSGGKNEQFFGPGTRLTVL.

The rearrangement joins TRBV7-2 to TRBJ2-7, with D tentatively TRBD2 (7 bases). The CDR3 length is 14 residues. The V end lost 6 bases, the J end lost 3 bases, and 15 bases lay between the germline ends. CDR1 is SGHTA and CDR2 is FQGNSA in the germline V gene. This chain's CDR3 is CASRLEGGRYEQYF. As DNA, the CDR3 is TGTGCCAGCAGACTCGAGGGGGGGCGCTACGAGCAGTACTTC.

The V call is TRBV7-2, the J call TRBJ1-2; D may be TRBD1 (6 bases). Germline V gene sequence: CDR1 SGHTA, CDR2 FQGNSA. CDR3 length equals 16 residues. V was cut by 5 bases and J by 2 bases, with 18 bases left in between. The CDR3 loop is CASSGRPGTTNYGYTF. CDR3 sequence (DNA): TGTGCCAGCAGCGGACGACCCGGGACAACCAACTATGGCTACACCTTC. Complete variable domain (other parts from reference TRBV7-2 and TRBJ1-2): GAGVSQSPSNKVTEKGKDVELRCDPISGHTALYWYRQSLGQGLEFLIYFQGNSAPDKSGLPSDRFSAERTGGSVSTLTIQRTQQEDSAVYLCASSGRPGTTNYGYTFGSGTRLTVV.

The chain couples TRBV6-1 to TRBJ2-3; 7 nucleotides line up with TRBD2. The CDR3 totals 17 residues. With V trimmed by 1 base and J by 2 bases, 9 bases remained unmatched. Germline V CDR1 and CDR2: MNHNS, SASEGT. This CDR3 reads CASSEGSLGGITDTQYF. For the CDR3, the DNA is TGTGCCAGCAGTGAAGGGTCGTTGGGGGGGATCACAGATACGCAGTATTTT.

The genes are TRBV30 and TRBJ2-2; a possible D gene is TRBD1 (5 bases). The germline V gene encodes CDR1 GTSNPN and CDR2 SVGIG (reference sequence). This CDR3 has 14 residues. V was shortened by 0 bases and J by 4 bases, with 9 bases between the two germline ends. This CDR3 reads CAWSVLQGTGELFF. In DNA form, the CDR3 reads TGTGCCTGGAGTGTGCTGCAGGGCACCGGGGAGCTGTTTTTT.

This chain joins TRBV9 and TRBJ2-5, with TRBD1 matching 7 bases. The CDR3 consists of 16 residues. V lost 4 bases and J lost 4; bases outside the gene matches: 13. Germline V gene sequence: CDR1 SGDLS, CDR2 YYNGEE. CDR3 DNA sequence: TGTGCCAGCAGCCATTCCCGGGACAGAAATCGAGAGACCCAGTACTTC. It specifies CASSHSRDRNRETQYF.

This sequence joins TRBV20-1 and TRBJ2-7; no clear D. The CDR3 is made up of 11 amino acids. The ends were cut back, 5 bases at V and 2 bases at J, with 7 bases in the middle. CDR1 is DFQATT, CDR2 SNEGSKA, per germline (reference sequence). CDR3 in DNA: TGCAGTGCTGCCCGAGCCTACGAGCAGTACTTC. It yields the protein CSAARAYEQYF.

The CDR3 DNA is TGTGCCAGCAGCGAGACGCCAGACAGGCCACTCGGCTACACCTTC. It encodes CASSETPDRPLGYTF. The genes are TRBV2 and TRBJ1-2, with D possibly TRBD1 on 6 matching bases. The CDR3 covers 15 residues. Between the trimmed V and J ends, which lost 6 bases and 8 bases, there was a span of 22 bases. The V gene's germline CDR1 is SNHLY and CDR2 FYNNEI.

This chain uses TRBV6-6 with TRBJ2-5; D might be TRBD2 (6 bases). This CDR3 comprises 12 residues. CDR1 and CDR2 from the germline V gene are MNHNY and SVGAGI (reference sequence). V lost 11 bases and J 1 base, leaving 11 bases between the germline ends. The CDR3 sequence: CAAGTVQETQYF. For the CDR3, the DNA is TGTGCCGCGGGGACTGTCCAAGAGACCCAGTACTTC.

This clone was recorded once. The V and J genes are TRBV4-2 and TRBJ1-2; 8 bases are shared with TRBD1. Per the germline V gene, CDR1 is LGHNA and CDR2 is YNFKEQ. The CDR3 contains 14 residues. Germline trimming cut 1 base from V and 8 bases from J; bases unmatched to any gene: 6. The CDR3, as DNA: TGTGCCAGCAGCCAAGGATGGGGACAGGAAGGCTACACCTTC. As protein: CASSQGWGQEGYTF.